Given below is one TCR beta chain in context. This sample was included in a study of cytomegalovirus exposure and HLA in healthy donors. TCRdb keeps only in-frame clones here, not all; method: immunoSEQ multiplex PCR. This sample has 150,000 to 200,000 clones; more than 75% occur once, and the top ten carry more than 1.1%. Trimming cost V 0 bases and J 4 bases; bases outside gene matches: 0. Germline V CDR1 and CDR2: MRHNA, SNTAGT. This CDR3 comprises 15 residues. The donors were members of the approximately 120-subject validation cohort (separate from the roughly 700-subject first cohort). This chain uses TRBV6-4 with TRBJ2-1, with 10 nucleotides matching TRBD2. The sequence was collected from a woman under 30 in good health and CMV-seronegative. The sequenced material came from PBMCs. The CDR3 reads CASSDSTSGYNEQFF. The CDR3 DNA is TGTGCCAGCAGTGACTCGACTAGCGGGTACAATGAGCAGTTCTTC.